The T cell receptor (beta chain) described here comes from a study of early T cells in non-severe SARS-CoV-2 infection. In the study overall: The authors sequenced bulk RNA from unsorted whole blood, leaving chains unpaired. Overall study findings and caveats: Matches to VDJdb favored anti-spike CD8 responses and missed private and CD4 specificities.

After removal of 6 bases from V and 7 bases from J, the junction contained 11 bases not matched to a gene. CDR1 is SGHVS and CDR2 is FNYEAQ in the germline V gene. The CDR3 runs to 16 residues. cDNA molecules, individually, were tagged with unique molecular identifiers. TCRdb analysed the 5' RACE reads with MiXCR anew, one entry per CDR3 protein. This sample carries roughly 86,000 distinct CDR3 sequences, roughly 6% of them seen once, and the ten largest clones take about 7.8%. In its sample, this clonotype was seen many times. Its matching antigen is unknown. Material for sequencing was whole blood. This chain joins TRBV7-6 and TRBJ2-1; 11 nucleotides align to TRBD2. The source is an adult who was a healthcare worker with PCR-confirmed SARS-CoV-2 infection or an uninfected control (not recorded which). DNA of the CDR3: TGTGCCAGCAGTCAGATAGCGGGAGGGCTGATAAATGAGCAGTTCTTC. Protein sequence: CASSQIAGGLINEQFF.